This TCR beta chain was sequenced in a study of PD-1 blockade in classical Hodgkin lymphoma. Findings of the study overall: Why repertoires differed is undefined; disease activity or prior therapy possibly contributed. Some patients began nivolumab under 1 year after ASCT. These patients were excluded from later analyses. Newly diagnosed patients and complete responders had comparable diversity at baseline.

The ends were cut back, 3 bases at V and 6 bases at J, with 18 bases in the middle. The germline gives CDR1 SGHVS, CDR2 FQNEAQ. This CDR3 has 16 residues. The repertoire was sequenced with immunoSEQ multiplex PCR; TCRdb's copy has only in-frame clones and lacks some. The sample carries more than 90,000 clones, around 80% recorded once. Stated time point: cycle 4 day 1 (C4D1), after more than five weeks of nivolumab. All trial patients relapsed after autologous stem cell transplantation. Turning to this clone: Its matching antigen is unknown.

The genes are TRBV7-8 and TRBJ2-1; possibly TRBD1 or TRBD2 for D (6 bases each). The sequence was collected from a human donor with classical Hodgkin lymphoma. Source: peripheral blood mononuclear cells (PBMCs), taken before the fourth cycle of nivolumab. The CDR3 sequence: CASSFLRGRRGNEQFF. For the CDR3, the DNA is TGTGCCAGCAGCTTCCTCAGGGGTAGGAGGGGCAATGAGCAGTTCTTC. Based on the CDR3 plus reference TRBV7-8 and TRBJ2-1, the full variable domain is GAGVSQSPRYKVAKRGQDVALRCDPISGHVSLFWYQQALGQGPEFLTYFQNEAQLDKSGLPSDRFFAERPEGSVSTLKIQRTQQEDSAVYLCASSFLRGRRGNEQFFGPGTRLTVL.